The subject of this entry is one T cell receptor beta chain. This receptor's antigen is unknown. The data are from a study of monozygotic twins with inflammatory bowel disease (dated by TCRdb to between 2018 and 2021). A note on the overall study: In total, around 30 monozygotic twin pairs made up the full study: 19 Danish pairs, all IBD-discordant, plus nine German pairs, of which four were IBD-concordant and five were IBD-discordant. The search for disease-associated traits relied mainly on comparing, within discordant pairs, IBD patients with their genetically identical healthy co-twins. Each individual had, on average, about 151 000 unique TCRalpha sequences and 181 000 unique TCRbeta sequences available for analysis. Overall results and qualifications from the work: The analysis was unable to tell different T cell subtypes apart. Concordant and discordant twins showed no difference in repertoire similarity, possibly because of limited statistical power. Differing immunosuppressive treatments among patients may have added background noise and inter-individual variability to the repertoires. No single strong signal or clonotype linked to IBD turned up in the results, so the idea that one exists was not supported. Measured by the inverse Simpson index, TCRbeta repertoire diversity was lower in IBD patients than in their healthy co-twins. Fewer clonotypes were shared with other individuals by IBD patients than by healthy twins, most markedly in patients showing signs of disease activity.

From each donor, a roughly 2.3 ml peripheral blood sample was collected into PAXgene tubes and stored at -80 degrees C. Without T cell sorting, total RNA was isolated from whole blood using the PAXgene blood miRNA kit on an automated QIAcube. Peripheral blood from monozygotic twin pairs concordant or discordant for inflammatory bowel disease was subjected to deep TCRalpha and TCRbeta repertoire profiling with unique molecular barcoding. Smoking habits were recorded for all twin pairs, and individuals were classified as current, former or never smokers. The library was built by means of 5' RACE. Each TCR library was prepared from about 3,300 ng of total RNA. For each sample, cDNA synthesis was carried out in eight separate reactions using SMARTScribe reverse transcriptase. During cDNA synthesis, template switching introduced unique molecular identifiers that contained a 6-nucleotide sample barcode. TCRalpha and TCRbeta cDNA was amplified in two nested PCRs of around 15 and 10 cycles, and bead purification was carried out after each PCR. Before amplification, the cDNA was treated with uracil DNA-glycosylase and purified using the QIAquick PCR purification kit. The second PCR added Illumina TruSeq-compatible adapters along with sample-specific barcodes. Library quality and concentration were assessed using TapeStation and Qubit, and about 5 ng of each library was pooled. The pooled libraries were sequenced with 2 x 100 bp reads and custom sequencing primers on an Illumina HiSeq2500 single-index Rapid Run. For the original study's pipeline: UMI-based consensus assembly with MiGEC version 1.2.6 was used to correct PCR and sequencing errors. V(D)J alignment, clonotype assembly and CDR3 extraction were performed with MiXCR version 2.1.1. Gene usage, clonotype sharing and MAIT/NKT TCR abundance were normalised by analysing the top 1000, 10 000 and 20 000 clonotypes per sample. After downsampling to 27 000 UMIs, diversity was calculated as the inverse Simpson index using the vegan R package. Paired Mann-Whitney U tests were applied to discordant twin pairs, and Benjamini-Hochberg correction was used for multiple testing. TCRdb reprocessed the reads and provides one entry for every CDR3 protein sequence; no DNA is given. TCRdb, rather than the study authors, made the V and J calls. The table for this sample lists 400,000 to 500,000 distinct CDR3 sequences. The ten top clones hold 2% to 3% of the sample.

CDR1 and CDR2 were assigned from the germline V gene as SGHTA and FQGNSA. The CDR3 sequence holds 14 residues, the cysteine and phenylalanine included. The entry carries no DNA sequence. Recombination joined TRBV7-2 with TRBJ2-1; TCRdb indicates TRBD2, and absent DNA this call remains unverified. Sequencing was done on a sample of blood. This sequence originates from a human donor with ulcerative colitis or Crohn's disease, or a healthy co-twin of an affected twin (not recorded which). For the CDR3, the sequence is CASSLVVAGNEQFF.